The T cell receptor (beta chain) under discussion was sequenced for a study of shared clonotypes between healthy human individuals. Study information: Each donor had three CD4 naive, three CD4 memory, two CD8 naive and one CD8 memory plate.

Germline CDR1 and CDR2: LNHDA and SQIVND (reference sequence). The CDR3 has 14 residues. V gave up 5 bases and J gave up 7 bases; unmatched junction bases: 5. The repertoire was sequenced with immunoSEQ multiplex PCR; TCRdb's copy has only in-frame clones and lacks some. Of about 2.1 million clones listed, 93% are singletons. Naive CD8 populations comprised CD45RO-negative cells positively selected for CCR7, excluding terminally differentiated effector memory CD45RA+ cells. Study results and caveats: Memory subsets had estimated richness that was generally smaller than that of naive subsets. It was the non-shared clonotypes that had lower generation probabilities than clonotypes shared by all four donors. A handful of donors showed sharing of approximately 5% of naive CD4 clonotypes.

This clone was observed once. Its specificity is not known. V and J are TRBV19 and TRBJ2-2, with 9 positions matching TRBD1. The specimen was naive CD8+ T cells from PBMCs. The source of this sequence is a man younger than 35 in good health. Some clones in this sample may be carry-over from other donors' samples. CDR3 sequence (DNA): TGTGCCAGTAGTCCGGGACAGGGTCACGGGGAGCTGTTTTTT. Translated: CASSPGQGHGELFF.